Listed below are T cell receptor beta chains from one sample, sequenced in a study of shared clonotypes between healthy human individuals. TCRdb's copy holds only in-frame clones and misses some; the assay was immunoSEQ multiplex PCR. This sample has over 2 million clones, with roughly 94% found just once. Sequencing was performed on naive CD4+ T cells sorted from blood. These receptors were taken from a man aged 18 to 30 in good health. The CDR3 runs from the conserved cysteine through the conserved F or W. The order of the fields is J gene, D gene, clone size, V gene, CDR3 protein, CDR3 DNA. D genes are given only for firm matches. Size is stated for part of the rows, as once, few or many counts, or as a class when the clone is expanded.

>TRBJ2-1|-|-|TRBV7-9
CASSSKGNEQFF
TGTGCCAGCAGCTCAAAGGGAAATGAGCAGTTCTTC
>TRBJ2-7|TRBD1|-|TRBV10-3
CAISRTGPYEQYF
TGTGCCATCAGCAGGACAGGGCCCTACGAGCAGTACTTC
>TRBJ1-1|-|-|TRBV2
CASGPMNTEAFF
TGTGCCAGCGGGCCCATGAACACTGAAGCTTTCTTT
>TRBJ2-1|-|-|TRBV4-3
CASSQDATYNEQFF
TGCGCCAGCAGCCAAGACGCCACCTACAATGAGCAGTTCTTC
>TRBJ2-7|TRBD1|-|TRBV28
CASSETGGSSYEQYF
TGTGCCAGCAGTGAGACAGGGGGGAGCTCCTACGAGCAGTACTTC
>TRBJ2-7|-|-|TRBV9
CASSVAPGESYEQYF
TGTGCCAGCAGCGTAGCGCCAGGGGAAAGCTACGAGCAGTACTTC
>TRBJ2-7|-|-|TRBV4-3
CASSQVGGATYEQYF
TGCGCCAGCAGCCAAGTTGGCGGGGCCACCTACGAGCAGTACTTC
>TRBJ2-7|-|once|TRBV5-5
CASSLTSSHEQYF
TGTGCCAGCAGCTTGACTAGTTCCCACGAGCAGTACTTC
>TRBJ2-1|TRBD2|-|TRBV7-9
CASSALAEYNEQFF
TGTGCCAGCAGCGCCCTAGCGGAGTACAATGAGCAGTTCTTC
>TRBJ2-5|-|-|TRBV9
CASSAQPRGSEETQYF
TGTGCCAGCAGCGCCCAGCCTAGGGGCAGCGAAGAGACCCAGTACTTC
>TRBJ2-7|-|-|TRBV5-3
CARSFGGQRAPHEQYF
TGTGCCAGAAGCTTCGGAGGACAGCGAGCCCCCCACGAGCAGTACTTC
>TRBJ1-5|-|-|TRBV18
CASSPPGQGYNSNQPQHF
TGTGCCAGCTCACCACCGGGACAAGGGTATAATAGCAATCAGCCCCAGCATTTT
>TRBJ2-7|TRBD2|-|TRBV7-2
CASSLEASGNEQYF
TGTGCCAGCAGCTTAGAAGCTAGCGGGAACGAGCAGTACTTC
>TRBJ1-5|-|once|TRBV7-2
CASSPRGVSNQPQHF
TGTGCCAGCAGCCCGAGAGGGGTTAGCAATCAGCCCCAGCATTTT
>TRBJ1-3|-|-|TRBV10-3
CAISSDASGNTIYF
TGTGCCATCAGTTCAGACGCCTCTGGAAACACCATATATTTT
>TRBJ1-6|-|-|TRBV2
CASSGGNYNSPLHF
TGTGCCAGCAGTGGGGGGAACTATAATTCACCCCTCCACTTT
>TRBJ2-7|-|-|TRBV30
CAWSEDRYEQYF
TGTGCCTGGAGTGAGGACAGATACGAGCAGTACTTC
>TRBJ2-2|-|-|TRBV6-6
CASSTSQAGELFF
TGTGCCAGCAGCACCTCGCAGGCGGGGGAGCTGTTTTTT
>TRBJ1-4|-|-|TRBV29-1
CSVEIGTRPFLFF
TGCAGCGTTGAAATCGGGACACGACCTTTTCTGTTTTTT
>TRBJ1-5|-|-|TRBV28
CASSLVLIRQPQHF
TGTGCCAGCAGTTTAGTCCTTATTCGTCAGCCCCAGCATTTT
>TRBJ1-1|TRBD1|-|TRBV5-4
CASSQGQIAEAFF
TGTGCCAGCAGCCAGGGACAGATTGCTGAAGCTTTCTTT
>TRBJ2-7|TRBD1|-|TRBV5-1
CASSFTGDLTYEQYF
TGCGCCAGCAGCTTCACAGGGGACCTTACCTACGAGCAGTACTTC
>TRBJ1-5|-|-|TRBV28
CASRAPQGENQPQHF
TGTGCCAGCAGGGCCCCGCAAGGTGAGAATCAGCCCCAGCATTTT
>TRBJ2-5|-|-|TRBV18
CASSPRAIKPEETQYF
TGTGCCAGCTCACCTAGAGCGATAAAACCCGAAGAGACCCAGTACTTC
>TRBJ2-5|-|-|TRBV2
CASSGPARKETQYF
TGCGCCAGCAGTGGTCCAGCAAGAAAAGAGACCCAGTACTTC
>TRBJ2-7|TRBD1|-|TRBV10-3
CATNRGRVSYEQYF
TGTGCCACAAACAGGGGGCGCGTCTCCTACGAGCAGTACTTC
>TRBJ2-7|-|once|TRBV5-6
CASSSDRQRQYF
TGTGCCAGCAGCTCAGACCGACAGCGGCAGTACTTC
>TRBJ1-1|-|-|TRBV19
CASSILKRDLNTEAFF
TGTGCCAGTAGTATTTTGAAGAGGGACCTGAACACTGAAGCTTTCTTT
>TRBJ2-7|TRBD1|-|TRBV7-9
CASSRGQGLGEQYF
TGTGCCAGCAGCCGAGGACAGGGGTTGGGCGAGCAGTACTTC
>TRBJ1-5|-|-|TRBV6-6
CASMKAANQPQHF
TGTGCCAGCATGAAGGCGGCAAATCAGCCCCAGCATTTT
>TRBJ2-5|-|-|TRBV5-6
CASSPRPEETQYF
TGTGCCAGCAGCCCCAGGCCCGAAGAGACCCAGTACTTC
>TRBJ2-5|TRBD2|-|TRBV9
CASSVNSGRAVGTQYF
TGTGCCAGCAGCGTTAATAGCGGGAGGGCCGTCGGGACCCAGTACTTC
>TRBJ2-7|TRBD1|-|TRBV18
CASSSYTGQGYEQYF
TGTGCCAGCTCATCTTATACGGGACAGGGATACGAGCAGTACTTC
>TRBJ2-5|-|-|TRBV4-1
CASSQGIQETQYF
TGCGCCAGCAGCCAGGGGATCCAAGAGACCCAGTACTTC
>TRBJ2-2|TRBD2|-|TRBV7-2
CASSLTGTSGRATGELFF
TGTGCCAGCAGCTTAACCGGGACTAGCGGGAGGGCAACCGGGGAGCTGTTTTTT
>TRBJ1-6|-|-|TRBV9
CASSVGGGTYNSPLHF
TGTGCCAGCAGCGTAGGTGGGGGGACCTATAATTCACCCCTCCACTTT
>TRBJ2-3|TRBD2|once|TRBV7-2
CASSLKGAGGADTDTQYF
TGTGCCAGCAGCTTAAAGGGGGCGGGAGGGGCGGACACAGATACGCAGTATTTT
>TRBJ2-5|-|-|TRBV28
CASFLTGQETQYF
TGTGCCTCTTTTTTGACAGGTCAAGAGACCCAGTACTTC
>TRBJ1-2|-|-|TRBV28
CASSPSTANYGYTF
TGTGCCAGCAGTCCATCGACAGCTAACTATGGCTACACCTTC
>TRBJ2-7|TRBD2|-|TRBV5-1
CASSLEASGPYEQYF
TGCGCCAGCAGCTTGGAGGCTAGCGGGCCCTACGAGCAGTACTTC
>TRBJ1-2|-|-|TRBV6-6
CASSYSGGSPHGYTF
TGTGCCAGCAGTTACTCAGGTGGCAGCCCCCATGGCTACACCTTC
>TRBJ1-2|-|-|TRBV10-3
CAISELTQEFYGYTF
TGTGCCATCAGTGAGTTGACCCAGGAGTTCTATGGCTACACCTTC
>TRBJ2-7|-|-|TRBV18
CASSPTGYEQYF
TGTGCCAGCTCACCTACCGGCTACGAGCAGTACTTC
>TRBJ1-1|-|few|TRBV19
CASSKGGLASTEAFF
TGTGCCAGTAGTAAAGGAGGCCTCGCAAGCACTGAAGCTTTCTTT
>TRBJ1-1|TRBD1|-|TRBV5-1
CASSLGGTGGANTEAFF
TGCGCCAGCAGCTTGGGAGGGACAGGGGGCGCGAACACTGAAGCTTTCTTT
>TRBJ2-3|-|-|TRBV6-5
CASSYVNQSTDTQYF
TGTGCCAGCAGTTACGTGAACCAGTCCACAGATACGCAGTATTTT
>TRBJ1-4|-|-|TRBV6-1
CASRGRLANEKLFF
TGTGCCAGCAGGGGGAGACTGGCTAATGAAAAACTGTTTTTT
>TRBJ2-6|-|few|TRBV5-1
CASSFEVNDLSGANVLTF
TGCGCCAGCAGCTTCGAGGTGAATGACCTCTCTGGGGCCAACGTCCTGACTTTC